Listed below are T cell receptor beta chains from one sample, sequenced in a study of control samples from healthy donors and cancer patients. Clones were sequenced by immunoSEQ multiplex PCR, and TCRdb holds only the in-frame ones, with some missing. The data hold under 200,000 clones, with 85% to 95% observed a single time. Sample: blood. These receptors were obtained from a middle-aged woman in good health. The CDR3 runs from the conserved cysteine through the conserved F or W. A D gene is named only where the DNA matches it firmly. A clone size is listed for some rows: how often the clone was seen (once, few, many), or a class if it is expanded.

j_gene,v_gene,d_gene,abundance,CDR3nt,CDR3aa
TRBJ2-7,TRBV10-1,TRBD2,once,TGCGCCAGCAGTGAGTTTAGCGGGGGCTACGAGCAGTACTTC,CASSEFSGGYEQYF
TRBJ2-2,TRBV5-4,TRBD1,NA,TGTGCCAGCACCGGGACAGGGGGCTCCGGGGAGCTGTTTTTT,CASTGTGGSGELFF
TRBJ1-2,TRBV19,NA,NA,TGTGCCAGTACTCTCCGGGACCCTCCCTACACCTTC,CASTLRDPPYTF
TRBJ2-1,TRBV18,TRBD2,NA,TGTGCCAGCTCACCACCACTAGCGGGAGGGGACAATGAGCAGTTCTTC,CASSPPLAGGDNEQFF
TRBJ2-3,TRBV3-1/TRBV3-2,TRBD2,NA,TGTGCCAGCAGCCAAGGCTACGCGGGAGCACGCACAGATACGCAGTATTTT,CASSQGYAGARTDTQYF
TRBJ1-3,TRBV6-5,NA,NA,TGTGCCAGCAGACAACAGGGAAGAAACACCATATATTTT,CASRQQGRNTIYF
TRBJ1-2,TRBV27,NA,once,TGTGCCAGTAGAAGGCGACAAGACTATAACTATGGCTACACCTTC,CASRRRQDYNYGYTF
TRBJ2-2,TRBV7-2,NA,few,TGTGCCAGCAGCTCCGACCCAGGCACCGGGGAGCTGTTTTTT,CASSSDPGTGELFF
TRBJ1-6,TRBV25-1,TRBD1,NA,TGTGCCAGCAGTTTGGGGACAGGCAATAATTCACCCCTCCACTTT,CASSLGTGNNSPLHF
TRBJ1-1,TRBV5-1,NA,NA,TGCGCCAGCAGCTTGACAGGAATGAACACTGAAGCTTTCTTT,CASSLTGMNTEAFF
TRBJ1-2,TRBV5-1,NA,NA,TGCGCCAGCAGCTTGGCCGGGACGGACAACTATGGCTACACCTTC,CASSLAGTDNYGYTF
TRBJ1-4,TRBV18,TRBD1,NA,TGTGCCAGCTCACCACGACAGGGGGCATTCGAAAAACTGTTTTTT,CASSPRQGAFEKLFF
TRBJ1-4,TRBV19,TRBD1,NA,TGTGCCAGCCGGGACAGGGGCGGTGAAAAACTGTTTTTT,CASRDRGGEKLFF
TRBJ2-6,TRBV28,NA,NA,TGTGCCAGCAGTCGGCGGGACAGTGGTTACTGGTTCTCTGGGGCCAACGTCCTGACTTTC,CASSRRDSGYWFSGANVLTF
TRBJ2-1,TRBV6-5,NA,NA,TGTGCCAGCAGCCCCGGGACCCTATACAATGAGCAGTTCTTC,CASSPGTLYNEQFF
TRBJ1-5,TRBV5-6,NA,NA,TGTGCCAGCAGCTTGGGAGGGTTCGGCAATCAGCCCCAGCATTTT,CASSLGGFGNQPQHF
TRBJ2-5,TRBV19,NA,NA,TGTGCCAGTAGTGTAGGAACCCGAGGGGCCCAGTACTTC,CASSVGTRGAQYF
TRBJ2-7,TRBV5-1,TRBD1,NA,TGCGCCAGCAGGGACGGCGGACAGGGGGCTTTCGAGCAGTACTTC,CASRDGGQGAFEQYF
TRBJ1-2,TRBV6-1,NA,NA,TGTGCCAGCAGTGAAGCTCTGGTTCCTTTGCAGGAGTCCTATCCTAACTATGGCTACACCTTC,CASSEALVPLQESYPNYGYTF
TRBJ1-4,TRBV28,TRBD1,NA,TGTGCCAGCAGTTTAACAGGGGGCTGGGAAAAACTGTTTTTT,CASSLTGGWEKLFF
TRBJ2-7,TRBV5-1,TRBD1,NA,TGCGCCAGCAGCTTTACCGGGACAGGAGAATCCGGCGAGCAGTACTTC,CASSFTGTGESGEQYF
TRBJ1-4,TRBV2,NA,NA,TGTGCCTCACTTTCAGGAGACGGGGGCACTAATGAAAAACTGTTTTTT,CASLSGDGGTNEKLFF
TRBJ1-2,TRBV25-1,TRBD1,NA,TGTGCCAGCAGTGAGGGGGGACAGGGGGCTTCCAACTATGGCTACACCTTC,CASSEGGQGASNYGYTF
TRBJ1-1,TRBV5-4,TRBD1,NA,TGTGCCAGCAGGGACGGACAGGGGCCGGGATTGAGGACTGAAGCTTTCTTT,CASRDGQGPGLRTEAFF
TRBJ1-3,TRBV18,TRBD1,NA,TGTGCCAGCTCACCAGGGACAGGGGCTGGAAACACCATATATTTT,CASSPGTGAGNTIYF
TRBJ2-5,TRBV7-8,NA,NA,TGTGCCAGCAGCCTCGGCCGAGGAAGTAGGGTCCGAGAGACCCAGTACTTC,CASSLGRGSRVRETQYF
TRBJ1-1,TRBV7-2,NA,NA,TGTGCCAGCAGCTTAGACAACACTGAAGCTTTCTTT,CASSLDNTEAFF
TRBJ1-5,TRBV6-5,NA,once,TGTGCCAGCACACAGGGCCAAGGTAATCAGCCCCAGCATTTT,CASTQGQGNQPQHF
TRBJ2-5,TRBV9,TRBD2,NA,TGTGCCAGCAGCGCTCAACCCGGGTTTCGTCTAGCGGGGGGGCAAGAGACCCAGTACTTC,CASSAQPGFRLAGGQETQYF